This T cell receptor (beta chain) was sequenced during a study of T-cell memory formation after mild COVID-19. MiXCR was run by TCRdb on the 5' RACE reads, yielding one entry per CDR3 protein. The sample carries about 140,000 distinct CDR3 sequences, about 5.7% recorded once. In its sample, this clonotype was seen a few times. V was shortened by 3 bases and J by 4 bases, with 8 bases between the two germline ends. CDR3 length equals 13 residues. Germline-derived CDR1 and CDR2 are MNHEY and SMNVEV (reference sequence). This receptor was obtained from an adult woman who had mild COVID-19 (a few samples of this study predate the infection). Cell type and time point are not known. Sequencing was performed on PBMCs or a T cell subset sorted from them (not recorded which). The chain links TRBV27 to TRBJ2-3, with D hard to call. CDR3 nucleotides: TGTGCCAGCAGTTTTCGAGTGGCAGATACGCAGTATTTT. It encodes CASSFRVADTQYF.